This entry features one TCR beta chain sequence. These data come from a study of cytomegalovirus exposure and HLA in healthy donors. The germline V gene has CDR1 SGHDT and CDR2 YYEEEE. V lost 4 bases, J lost 9 bases, and 17 bases lay in between. The CDR3 consists of 15 residues. Sequencing used immunoSEQ multiplex PCR; TCRdb keeps in-frame clones, though not all of them. The sample gives around 98,000 clones, roughly 87% of which show up once; 6.3% is in the top ten. Sequenced sample: PBMCs. The receptor comes from a man between 18 and 35 years old in good health and CMV-seropositive. The rearrangement links TRBV5-6 to TRBJ1-6, with no clear D. CDR3 coding DNA: TGTGCCAGCAGCCTGGATTGGAGGGATGGTTCACCCCTCCACTTT. As protein: CASSLDWRDGSPLHF.